The T cell receptor beta chain described here comes from a study of T-cell memory formation after mild COVID-19. In the study overall: Each donor largely had its own TCR clusters.

MiXCR was run by TCRdb on the 5' RACE reads, yielding one entry per CDR3 protein. The top ten clones hold under 25% of a sample with 200,000 to 250,000 distinct CDR3 sequences, 7.5% to 10% of them seen once. The CDR3 is 15 residues long. The V and J ends lost 7 bases and 2 bases respectively, with 19 bases between them. Germline assignment: CDR1 SQVTM and CDR2 ANQGSEA. This chain connects TRBV29-1 to TRBJ2-3, with D perhaps TRBD2 (5 bases). The clonotype was recovered from a man aged 18 to 29 who had mild COVID-19 (a few samples of this study predate the infection). Cell type and time point are not known. Sequenced material: PBMCs or a T cell subset sorted from them (not recorded which). CDR3 protein: CSGEGLKDDTDTQYF. The CDR3 nucleotides are TGCAGCGGTGAGGGTCTCAAGGATGACACAGATACGCAGTATTTT.